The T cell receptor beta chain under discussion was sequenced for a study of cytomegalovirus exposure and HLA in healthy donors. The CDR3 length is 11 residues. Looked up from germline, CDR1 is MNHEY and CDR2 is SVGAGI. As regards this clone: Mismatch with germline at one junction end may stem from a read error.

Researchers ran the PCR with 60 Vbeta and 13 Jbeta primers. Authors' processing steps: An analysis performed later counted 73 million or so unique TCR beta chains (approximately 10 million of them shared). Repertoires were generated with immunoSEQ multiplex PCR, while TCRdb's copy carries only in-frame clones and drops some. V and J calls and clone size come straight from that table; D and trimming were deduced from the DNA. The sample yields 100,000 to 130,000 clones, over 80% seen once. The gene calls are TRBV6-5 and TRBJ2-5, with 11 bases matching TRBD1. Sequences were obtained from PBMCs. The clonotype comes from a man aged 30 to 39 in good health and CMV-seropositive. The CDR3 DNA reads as TGTGCCAGTGGGACAGGGGGGAGTTGGAACTTC. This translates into CASGTGGSWNF.